This TCR beta chain was profiled in a study of CD8+ T cells in alopecia areata. About the research overall: Treated patients took oral tofacitinib at 5 to 10 mg twice daily. The study's findings and limits: Scalp and blood retained many expanded lesional clones during tofacitinib. It was lesional scalp, especially alopecia totalis/universalis, that showed higher clonality than normal scalp.

Trimming left V 5 bases short and J 2 bases short, with 14 bases between. The CDR3 has 15 residues. Germline V gene data show CDR1 as SNHLY and CDR2 as FYNNEI. In its sample, this clone was seen a few times. Its target is not known. Following RNA extraction, reverse transcription yielded cDNA that acted as the sequencing template. Profiled with immunoSEQ multiplex PCR; TCRdb holds only in-frame clones, not every one. The data show about 190,000 clones, around 56% seen once. The treatment: oral pan-JAK inhibitor, 5-10 mg twice daily. The gene calls are TRBV2 and TRBJ2-3; maybe TRBD2 (6 bases). This TCR was recovered from a human donor with alopecia areata. The sample in question was CD4+ T cells sorted from blood, obtained at week 4, from a patient treated with tofacitinib. The CDR3 nucleotides read TGTGCCAGCAGTCTTCGACTAGGTTCCACAGATACGCAGTATTTT. Translated: CASSLRLGSTDTQYF.